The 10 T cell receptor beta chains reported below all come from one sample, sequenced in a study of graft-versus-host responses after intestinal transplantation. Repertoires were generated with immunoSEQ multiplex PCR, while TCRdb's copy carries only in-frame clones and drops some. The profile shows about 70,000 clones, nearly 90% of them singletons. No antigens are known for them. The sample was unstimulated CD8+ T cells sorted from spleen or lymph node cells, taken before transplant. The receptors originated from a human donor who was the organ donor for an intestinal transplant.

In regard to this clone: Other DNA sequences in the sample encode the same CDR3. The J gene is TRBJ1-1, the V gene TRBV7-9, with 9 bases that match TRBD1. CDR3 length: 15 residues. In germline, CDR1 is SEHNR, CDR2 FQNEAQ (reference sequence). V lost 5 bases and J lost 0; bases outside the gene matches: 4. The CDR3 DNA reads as TGTGCCAGCAGCCCCGGACAGGGGCTGAACACTGAAGCTTTCTTT. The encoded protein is CASSPGQGLNTEAFF.

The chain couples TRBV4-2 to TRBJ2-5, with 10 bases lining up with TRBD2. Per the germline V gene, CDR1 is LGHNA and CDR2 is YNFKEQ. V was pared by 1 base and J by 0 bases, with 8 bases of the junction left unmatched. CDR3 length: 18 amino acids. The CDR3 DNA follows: TGTGCCAGCAGCCAAGGGCGGCTAGCGGGGGTGTACCAAGAGACCCAGTACTTC. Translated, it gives CASSQGRLAGVYQETQYF.

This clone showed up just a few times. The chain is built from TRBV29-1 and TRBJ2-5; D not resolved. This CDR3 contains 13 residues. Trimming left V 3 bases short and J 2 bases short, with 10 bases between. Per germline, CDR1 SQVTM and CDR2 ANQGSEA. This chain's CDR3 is CSVDDQNQETQYF. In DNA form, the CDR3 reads TGCAGCGTTGATGATCAGAATCAAGAGACCCAGTACTTC.

The CDR3 sequence: CSVPQGALAYGYTF. Here the CDR3 DNA reads TGCAGCGTCCCACAGGGGGCCTTGGCTTATGGCTACACCTTC. This chain connects TRBV29-1 to TRBJ1-2, with 9 bases lining up with TRBD1. CDR1 and CDR2 from the germline V gene are SQVTM and ANQGSEA. The CDR3 extends over 14 amino acids. V was pared by 6 bases and J by 5 bases, with 10 bases of the junction left unmatched.

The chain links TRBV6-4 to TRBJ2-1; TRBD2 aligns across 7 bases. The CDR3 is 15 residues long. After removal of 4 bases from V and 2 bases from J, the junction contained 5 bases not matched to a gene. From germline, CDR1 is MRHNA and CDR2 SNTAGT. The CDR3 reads CASSVGEGTYNEQFF. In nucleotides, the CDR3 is TGTGCCAGCAGTGTCGGGGAGGGGACCTACAATGAGCAGTTCTTC.

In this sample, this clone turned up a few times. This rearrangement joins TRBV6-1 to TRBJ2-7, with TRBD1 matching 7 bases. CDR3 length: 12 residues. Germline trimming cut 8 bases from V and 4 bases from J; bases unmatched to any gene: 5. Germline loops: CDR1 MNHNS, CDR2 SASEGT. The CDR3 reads CASGSQGYEQYV. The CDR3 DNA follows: TGTGCCAGCGGATCACAGGGGTACGAGCAGTACGTC.

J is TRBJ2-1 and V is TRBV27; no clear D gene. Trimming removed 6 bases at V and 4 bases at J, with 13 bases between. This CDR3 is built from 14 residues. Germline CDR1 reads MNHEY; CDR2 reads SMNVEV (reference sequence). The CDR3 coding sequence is TGTGCCAGCAGCCCAATCCAACAGTACAATGAGCAGTTCTTC. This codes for CASSPIQQYNEQFF.

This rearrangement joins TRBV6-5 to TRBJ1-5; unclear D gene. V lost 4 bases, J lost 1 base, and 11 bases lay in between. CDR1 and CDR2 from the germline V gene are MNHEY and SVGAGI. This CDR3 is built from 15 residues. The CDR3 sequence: CASSSTVKSNQPQHF. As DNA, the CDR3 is TGTGCCAGCAGTTCCACAGTGAAAAGCAATCAGCCCCAGCATTTT.

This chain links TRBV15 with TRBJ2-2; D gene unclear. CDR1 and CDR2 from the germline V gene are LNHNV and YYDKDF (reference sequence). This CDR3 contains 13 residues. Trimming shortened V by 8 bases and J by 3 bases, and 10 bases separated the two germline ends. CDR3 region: CATFFPDTGELFF. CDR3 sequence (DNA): TGTGCCACCTTTTTCCCGGACACCGGGGAGCTGTTTTTT.

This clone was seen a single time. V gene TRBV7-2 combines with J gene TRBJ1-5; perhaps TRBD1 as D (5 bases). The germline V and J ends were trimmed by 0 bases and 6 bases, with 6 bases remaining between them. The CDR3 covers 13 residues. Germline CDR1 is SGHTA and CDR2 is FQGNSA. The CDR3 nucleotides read TGTGCCAGCAGCTTAGCGCAGGGTCAGCCCCAGCATTTT. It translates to CASSLAQGQPQHF.